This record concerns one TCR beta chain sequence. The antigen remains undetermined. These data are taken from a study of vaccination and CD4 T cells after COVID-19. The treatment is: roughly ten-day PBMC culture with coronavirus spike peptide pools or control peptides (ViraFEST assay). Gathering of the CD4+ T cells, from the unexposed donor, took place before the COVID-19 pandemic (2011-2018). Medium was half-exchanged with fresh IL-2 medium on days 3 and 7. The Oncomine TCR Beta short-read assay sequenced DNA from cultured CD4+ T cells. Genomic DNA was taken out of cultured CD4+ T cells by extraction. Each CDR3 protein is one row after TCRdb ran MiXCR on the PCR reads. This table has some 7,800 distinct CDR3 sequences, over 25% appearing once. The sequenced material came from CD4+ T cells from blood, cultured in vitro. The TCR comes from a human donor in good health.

The CDR3 spells CASSQRQGDSPLHF. CDR3 DNA sequence: TGTGCCAGCAGCCAAAGACAGGGCGATTCACCCCTCCACTTT. V usage is TRBV7-9 and J usage is TRBJ1-6, with 7 bases fitting TRBD1. The germline gives CDR1 SEHNR, CDR2 FQNEAQ (reference sequence). With 5 bases clipped from V and 8 bases from J, the junction kept 6 bases outside the gene matches. The CDR3 contains 14 residues.